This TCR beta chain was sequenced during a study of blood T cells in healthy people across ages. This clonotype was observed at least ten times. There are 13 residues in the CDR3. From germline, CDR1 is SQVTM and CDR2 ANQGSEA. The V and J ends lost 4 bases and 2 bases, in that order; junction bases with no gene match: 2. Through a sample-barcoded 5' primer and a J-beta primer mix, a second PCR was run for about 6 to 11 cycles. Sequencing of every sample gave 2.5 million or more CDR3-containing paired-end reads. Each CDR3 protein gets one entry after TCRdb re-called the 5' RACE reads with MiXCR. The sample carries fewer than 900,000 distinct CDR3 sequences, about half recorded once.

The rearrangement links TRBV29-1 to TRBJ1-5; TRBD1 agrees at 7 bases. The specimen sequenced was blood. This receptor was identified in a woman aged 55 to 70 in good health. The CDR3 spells CSVGQGGNQPQHF. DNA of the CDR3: TGCAGCGTTGGACAGGGAGGCAATCAGCCCCAGCATTTT.